The TCR beta chain under discussion was sequenced for a study of memory CD4+ T cells and cytomegalovirus serostatus. Single viable CD3+CD4+CD8-CD45RO+ cells were sorted as the memory CD4+ T cells. In the authors' workflow: Out-of-frame sequences were removed, leaving roughly 2,200,000 distinct TCRbeta sequences. Some clones are missing from TCRdb's copy, which holds only in-frame ones; the method was immunoSEQ multiplex PCR. D and trimming were read from the DNA, whereas the V and J calls and clone size are those reported in that table. The table has about 57,000 clones, under 80% seen once; the top ten hold 0.65% to 0.9%. CDR1 is KGHSH, CDR2 LQKENI, per germline. V lost 1 base and J lost 3, with 10 bases in between. This CDR3 contains 15 residues.

V gene TRBV18 combines with J gene TRBJ1-5; D perhaps matches TRBD1 (5 bases). Source material: memory CD4+ T cells from blood. This receptor was identified in an adult in good health and CMV-seronegative. The CDR3 nucleotides are TGTGCCAGCTCACCACGGGGGGTTCCCAATCAGCCCCAGCATTTT. Protein product: CASSPRGVPNQPQHF.